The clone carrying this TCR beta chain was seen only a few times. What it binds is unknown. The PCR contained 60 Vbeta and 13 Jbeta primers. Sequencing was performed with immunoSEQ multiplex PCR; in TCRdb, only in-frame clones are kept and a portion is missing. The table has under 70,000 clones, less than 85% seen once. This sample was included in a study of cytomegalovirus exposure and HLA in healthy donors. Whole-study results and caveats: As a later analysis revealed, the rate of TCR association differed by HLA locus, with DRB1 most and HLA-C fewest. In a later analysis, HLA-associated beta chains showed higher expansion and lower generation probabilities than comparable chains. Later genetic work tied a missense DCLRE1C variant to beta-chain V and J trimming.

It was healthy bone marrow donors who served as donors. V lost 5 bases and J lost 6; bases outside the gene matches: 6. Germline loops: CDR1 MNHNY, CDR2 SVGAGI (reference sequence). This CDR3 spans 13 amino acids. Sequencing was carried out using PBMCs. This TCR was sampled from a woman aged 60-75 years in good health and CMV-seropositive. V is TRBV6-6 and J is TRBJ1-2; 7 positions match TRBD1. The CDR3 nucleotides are TGTGCCAGCAGTGTGACAGGGCAAGATGGCTACACCTTC. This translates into CASSVTGQDGYTF.